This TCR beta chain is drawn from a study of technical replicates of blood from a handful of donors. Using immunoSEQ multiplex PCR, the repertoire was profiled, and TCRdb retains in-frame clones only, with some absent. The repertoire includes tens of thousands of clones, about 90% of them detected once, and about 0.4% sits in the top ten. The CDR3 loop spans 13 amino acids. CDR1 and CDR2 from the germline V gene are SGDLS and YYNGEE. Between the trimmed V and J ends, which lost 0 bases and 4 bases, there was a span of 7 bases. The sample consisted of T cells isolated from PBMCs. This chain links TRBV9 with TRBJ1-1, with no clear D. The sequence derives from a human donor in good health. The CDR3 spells CASSVEGGTEAFF. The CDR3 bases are TGTGCCAGCAGCGTAGAGGGAGGCACTGAAGCTTTCTTT.